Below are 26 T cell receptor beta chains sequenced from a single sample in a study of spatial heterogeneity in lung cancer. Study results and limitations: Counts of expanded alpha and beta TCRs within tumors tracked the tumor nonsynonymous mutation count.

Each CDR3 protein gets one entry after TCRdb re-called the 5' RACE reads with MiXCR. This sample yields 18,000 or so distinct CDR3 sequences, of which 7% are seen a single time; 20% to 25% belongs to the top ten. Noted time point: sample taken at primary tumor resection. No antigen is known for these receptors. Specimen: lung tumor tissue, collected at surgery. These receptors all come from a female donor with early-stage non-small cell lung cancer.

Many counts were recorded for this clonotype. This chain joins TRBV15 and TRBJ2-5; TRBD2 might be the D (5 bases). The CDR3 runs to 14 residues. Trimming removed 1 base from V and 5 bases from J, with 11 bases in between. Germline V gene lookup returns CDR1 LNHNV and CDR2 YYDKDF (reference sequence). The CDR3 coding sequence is TGTGCCACCAGCAGAGGGGGAGTAGCGGAGACCCAGTACTTC. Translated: CATSRGGVAETQYF.

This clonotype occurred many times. CDR3 loop: CASGRTSGDTQYF. In DNA, the CDR3 is TGTGCCAGCGGCAGGACTAGCGGGGATACGCAGTATTTT. The genes are TRBV27 and TRBJ2-3; TRBD2 matches 11 bases. Germline CDR1 and CDR2: MNHEY and SMNVEV (reference sequence). The CDR3 covers 13 residues. Trimming at V came to 8 bases and at J to 6 bases, leaving 4 bases not matched to a gene.

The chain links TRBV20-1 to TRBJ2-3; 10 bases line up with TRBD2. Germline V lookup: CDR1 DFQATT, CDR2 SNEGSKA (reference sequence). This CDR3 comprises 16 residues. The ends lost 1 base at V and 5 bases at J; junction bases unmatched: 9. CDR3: CSARGPAGGSGDTQYF. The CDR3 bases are TGCAGTGCTAGAGGACCAGCGGGGGGGAGTGGAGATACGCAGTATTTT.

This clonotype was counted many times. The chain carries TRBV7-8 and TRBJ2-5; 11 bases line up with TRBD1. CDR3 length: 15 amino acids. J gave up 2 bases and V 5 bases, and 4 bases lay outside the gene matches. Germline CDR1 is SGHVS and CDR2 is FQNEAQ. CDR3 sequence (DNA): TGTGCCAGCAGCCGGACAGGGGGCCCTCAAGAGACCCAGTACTTC. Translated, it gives CASSRTGGPQETQYF.

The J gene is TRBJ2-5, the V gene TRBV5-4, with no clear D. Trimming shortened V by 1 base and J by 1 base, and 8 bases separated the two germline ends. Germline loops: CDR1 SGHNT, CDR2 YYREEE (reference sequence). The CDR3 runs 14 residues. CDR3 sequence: CASSLKVGQETQYF. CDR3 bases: TGTGCCAGCAGCTTGAAGGTCGGCCAAGAGACCCAGTACTTC.

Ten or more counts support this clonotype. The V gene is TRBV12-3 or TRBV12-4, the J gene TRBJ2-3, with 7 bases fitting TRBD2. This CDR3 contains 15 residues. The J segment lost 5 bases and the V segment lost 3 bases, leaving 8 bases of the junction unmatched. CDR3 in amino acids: CASSFLTGEGDTQYF. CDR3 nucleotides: TGTGCCAGCAGTTTTTTGACGGGGGAGGGAGATACGCAGTATTTT.

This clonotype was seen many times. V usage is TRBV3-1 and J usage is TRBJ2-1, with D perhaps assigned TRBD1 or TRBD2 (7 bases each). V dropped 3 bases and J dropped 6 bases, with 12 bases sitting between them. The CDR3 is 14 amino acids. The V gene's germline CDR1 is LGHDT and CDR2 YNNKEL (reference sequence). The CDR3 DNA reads TGTGCCAGCAGCCATGCAGGGGGGGGCAATGAGCAGTTCTTC. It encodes CASSHAGGGNEQFF.

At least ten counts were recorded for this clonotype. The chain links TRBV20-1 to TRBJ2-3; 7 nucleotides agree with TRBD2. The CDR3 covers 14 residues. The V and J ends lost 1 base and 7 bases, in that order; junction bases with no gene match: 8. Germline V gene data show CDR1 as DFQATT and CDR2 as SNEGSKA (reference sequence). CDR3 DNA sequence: TGCAGTGCTAGAGCCTCTCGGGGGGATAATACGCAGTATTTT. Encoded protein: CSARASRGDNTQYF.

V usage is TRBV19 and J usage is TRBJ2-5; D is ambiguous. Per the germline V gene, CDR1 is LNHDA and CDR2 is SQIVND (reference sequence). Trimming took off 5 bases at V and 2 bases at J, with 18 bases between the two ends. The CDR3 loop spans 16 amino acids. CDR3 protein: CASSPWNGPSQETQYF. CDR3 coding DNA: TGTGCCAGTAGTCCCTGGAACGGCCCCTCACAAGAGACCCAGTACTTC. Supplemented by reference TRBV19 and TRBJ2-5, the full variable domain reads DGGITQSPKYLFRKEGQNVTLSCEQNLNHDAMYWYRQDPGQGLRLIYYSQIVNDFQKGDIAEGYSVSREKKESFPLTVTSAQKNPTAFYLCASSPWNGPSQETQYFGPGTRLLVL.

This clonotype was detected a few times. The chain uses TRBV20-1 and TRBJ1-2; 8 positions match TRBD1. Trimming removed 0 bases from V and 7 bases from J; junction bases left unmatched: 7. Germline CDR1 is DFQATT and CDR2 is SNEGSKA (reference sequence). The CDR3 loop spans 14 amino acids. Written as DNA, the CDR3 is TGCAGTGCTAGAGAGGGCCAGGGGGCGTTTGGCTACACCTTC. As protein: CSAREGQGAFGYTF.

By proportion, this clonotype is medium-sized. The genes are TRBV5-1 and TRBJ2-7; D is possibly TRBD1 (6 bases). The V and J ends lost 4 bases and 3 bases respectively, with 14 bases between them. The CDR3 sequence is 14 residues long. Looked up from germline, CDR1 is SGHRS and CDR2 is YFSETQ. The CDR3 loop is CASSPGPGDYEQYF. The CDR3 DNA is TGCGCCAGCAGCCCGGGACCAGGGGACTACGAGCAGTACTTC.

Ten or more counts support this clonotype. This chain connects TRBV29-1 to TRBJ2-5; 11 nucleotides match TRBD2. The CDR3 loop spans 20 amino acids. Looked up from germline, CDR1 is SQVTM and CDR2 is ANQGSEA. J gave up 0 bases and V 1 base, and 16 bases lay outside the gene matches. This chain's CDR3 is CSVEGSLAGGSSPHQETQYF. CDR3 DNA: TGCAGCGTTGAAGGTTCCCTAGCGGGGGGCTCTTCCCCCCACCAAGAGACCCAGTACTTC.

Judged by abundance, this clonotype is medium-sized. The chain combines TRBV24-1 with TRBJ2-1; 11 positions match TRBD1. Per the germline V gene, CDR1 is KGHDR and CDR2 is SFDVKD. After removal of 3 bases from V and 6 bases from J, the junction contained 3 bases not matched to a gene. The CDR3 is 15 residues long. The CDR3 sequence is CATSDRTGGFNEQFF. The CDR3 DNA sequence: TGTGCCACCAGTGATAGGACAGGGGGCTTCAATGAGCAGTTCTTC.

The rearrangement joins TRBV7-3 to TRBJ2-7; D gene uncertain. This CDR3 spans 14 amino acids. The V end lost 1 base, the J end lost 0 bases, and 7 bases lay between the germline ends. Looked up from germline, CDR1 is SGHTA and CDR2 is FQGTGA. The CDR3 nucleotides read TGTGCCAGCAGCTTAAGCGTGAACTCCTACGAGCAGTACTTC. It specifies CASSLSVNSYEQYF.

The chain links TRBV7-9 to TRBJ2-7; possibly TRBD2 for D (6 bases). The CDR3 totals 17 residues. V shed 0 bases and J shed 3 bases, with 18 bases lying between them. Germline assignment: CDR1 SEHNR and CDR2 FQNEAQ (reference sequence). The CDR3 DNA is TGTGCCAGCAGCTTAGCTCGGGACTGCGAAGATAGCTACGAGCAGTACTTC. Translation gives CASSLARDCEDSYEQYF.

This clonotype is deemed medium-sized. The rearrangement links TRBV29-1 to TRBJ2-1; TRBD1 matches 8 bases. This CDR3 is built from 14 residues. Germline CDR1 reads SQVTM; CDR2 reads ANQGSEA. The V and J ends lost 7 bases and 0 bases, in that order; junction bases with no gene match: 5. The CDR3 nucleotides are TGCAGCGAACTAGGACAGGGCTCCTACAATGAGCAGTTCTTC. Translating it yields CSELGQGSYNEQFF.

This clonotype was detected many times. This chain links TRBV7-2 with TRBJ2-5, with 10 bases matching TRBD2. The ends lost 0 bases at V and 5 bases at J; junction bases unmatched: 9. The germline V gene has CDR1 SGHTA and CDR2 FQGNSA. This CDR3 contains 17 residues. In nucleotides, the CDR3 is TGTGCCAGCAGCTTAGCGTCCCTAGCGGGGGCGGGGGAGACCCAGTACTTC. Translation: CASSLASLAGAGETQYF.

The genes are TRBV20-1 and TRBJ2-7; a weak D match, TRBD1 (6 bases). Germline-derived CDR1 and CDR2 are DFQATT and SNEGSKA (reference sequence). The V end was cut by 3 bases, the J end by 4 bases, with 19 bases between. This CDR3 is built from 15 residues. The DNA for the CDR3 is TGCAGTGCTAGTCCACCAACGACAGGAGGATACGAGCAGTACTTC. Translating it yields CSASPPTTGGYEQYF.

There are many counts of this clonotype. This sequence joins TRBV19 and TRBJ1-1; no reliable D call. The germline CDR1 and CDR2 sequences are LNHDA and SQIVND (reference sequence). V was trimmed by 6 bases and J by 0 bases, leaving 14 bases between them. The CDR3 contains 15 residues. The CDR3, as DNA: TGTGCCAGTAGCTTGGGGTCGGGGATGAACACTGAAGCTTTCTTT. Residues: CASSLGSGMNTEAFF.

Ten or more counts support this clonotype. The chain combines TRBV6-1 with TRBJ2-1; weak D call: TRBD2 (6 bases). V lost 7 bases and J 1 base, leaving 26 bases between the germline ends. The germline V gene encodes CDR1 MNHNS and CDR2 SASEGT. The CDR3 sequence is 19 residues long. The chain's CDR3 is CASTRKGGSSERSYNEQFF. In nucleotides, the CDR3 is TGTGCCAGCACTCGAAAAGGAGGGTCTAGCGAAAGATCCTACAATGAGCAGTTCTTC.

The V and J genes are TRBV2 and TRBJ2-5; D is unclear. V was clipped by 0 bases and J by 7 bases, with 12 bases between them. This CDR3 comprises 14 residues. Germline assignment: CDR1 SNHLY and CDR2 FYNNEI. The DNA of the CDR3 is TGTGCCAGCAGTGAAGCGTACGGATTGGGGACCCAGTACTTC. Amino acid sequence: CASSEAYGLGTQYF.

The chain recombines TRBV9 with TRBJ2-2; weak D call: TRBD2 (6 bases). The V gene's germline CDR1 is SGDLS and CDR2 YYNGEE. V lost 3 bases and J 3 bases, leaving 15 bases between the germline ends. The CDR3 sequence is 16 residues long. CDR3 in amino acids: CASSAGTGLHTGELFF. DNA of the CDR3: TGTGCCAGCAGCGCCGGTACGGGACTCCACACCGGGGAGCTGTTTTTT.

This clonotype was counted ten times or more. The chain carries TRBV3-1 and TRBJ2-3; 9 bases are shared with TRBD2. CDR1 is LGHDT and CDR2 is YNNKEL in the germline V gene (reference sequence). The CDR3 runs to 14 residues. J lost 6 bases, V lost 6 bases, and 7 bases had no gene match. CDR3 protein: CASSSSGAGDTQYF. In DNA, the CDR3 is TGTGCCAGCAGTTCTAGCGGGGCGGGGGATACGCAGTATTTT.

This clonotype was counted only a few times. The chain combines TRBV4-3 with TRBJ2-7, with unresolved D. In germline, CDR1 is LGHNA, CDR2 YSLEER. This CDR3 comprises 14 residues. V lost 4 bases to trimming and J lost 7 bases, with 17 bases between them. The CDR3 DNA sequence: TGCGCCAGCAGCCCCTCGGTGGTCCTTGGGGAGCAGTACTTC. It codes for CASSPSVVLGEQYF.

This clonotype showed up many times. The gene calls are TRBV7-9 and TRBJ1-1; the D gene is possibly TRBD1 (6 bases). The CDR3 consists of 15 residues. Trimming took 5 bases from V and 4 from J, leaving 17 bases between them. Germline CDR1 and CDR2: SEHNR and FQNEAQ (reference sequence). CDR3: CASSPDGGQGTEAFF. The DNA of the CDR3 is TGTGCCAGCAGCCCCGATGGGGGGCAGGGCACTGAAGCTTTCTTT.

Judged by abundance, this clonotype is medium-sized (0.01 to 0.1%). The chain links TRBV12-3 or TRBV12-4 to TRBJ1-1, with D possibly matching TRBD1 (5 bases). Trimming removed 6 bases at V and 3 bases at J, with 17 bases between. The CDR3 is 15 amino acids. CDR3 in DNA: TGTGCCAGCAGCCCCGGCCGCGTGGGACACACTGAAGCTTTCTTT. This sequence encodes CASSPGRVGHTEAFF.